The rows below give T cell receptor beta chains drawn from one sample of a study of regulatory T cells in long-lasting Graves disease. TCRdb reprocessed the multiplex PCR reads with MiXCR, giving one entry per CDR3 protein. Of 250,000 to 300,000 distinct CDR3 sequences in the sample, around 19% were seen once. This sample was also put to use in a study of T cells in Graves' hyperthyroidism and ophthalmopathy.

The source was peripheral blood mononuclear cells (PBMCs), collected at new diagnosis, from a patient treated with antithyroid drugs. All receptors come from a woman in her thirties with Graves disease. Both conserved end residues are part of each CDR3. A D gene is named only where the DNA matches it firmly. Size values are once, few and many counts, or a class for expanded clones, and some rows have none.

j_call | d_call | v_call | clone_size | cdr3_nt | cdr3_aa
TRBJ2-1 | TRBD2 | TRBV11-2 | . | TGTGCCAGCAGCTGGACTAGCGGGGTGTATGAGCAGTTCTTC | CASSWTSGVYEQFF
TRBJ2-3 | . | TRBV28 | . | TGTGCCAGCAGTTTCCCAGGGGGGATGTGGGATACGCAGTATTTT | CASSFPGGMWDTQYF
TRBJ2-1 | TRBD1 | TRBV27 | many | TGTGCCAGCAGGTCGGCAGGGGGCTCCTACAATGAGCAGTTCTTC | CASRSAGGSYNEQFF
TRBJ2-3 | . | TRBV5-1 | many | TGCGCCAGCAGCCCGGGCCAGTGGAAACCAAGCACAGATACGCAGTATTTT | CASSPGQWKPSTDTQYF
TRBJ2-1 | TRBD2 | TRBV15 | . | TGTGCCACCAGCAGAGACGGGACTAGCGTCGCCAATGAGCAGTTCTTC | CATSRDGTSVANEQFF
TRBJ2-1 | TRBD1 | TRBV7-2 | many | TGTGCCAGCAGCCCACGCGGGGACAGGGTGGGCAATGAGCAGTTCTTC | CASSPRGDRVGNEQFF
TRBJ2-2 | . | TRBV20-1 | many | TGCGGAGTGGGACGTCGAACCGGGGAGCTGTTTTTT | CGVGRRTGELFF
TRBJ2-7 | . | TRBV2 | few | TGTGCCAGCAGTGAGCGGCGGAACGAAAGGTATAAGCAGTACTTC | CASSERRNERYKQYF
TRBJ2-5 | . | TRBV12-3/TRBV12-4 | . | TGTGCCAGCAGTTTCCCCGGGCGAGAGACCCAGTACTTC | CASSFPGRETQYF
TRBJ1-1 | . | TRBV20-1 | many | TGCAGTGCAAAACAAGGGGTGGGCACTGAAGCTTTCTTT | CSAKQGVGTEAFF
TRBJ1-4 | . | TRBV7-6 | . | TGTGCCAGCGGCGAGAGGGATGAAAAACTGTTTTTT | CASGERDEKLFF
TRBJ1-2 | . | TRBV6-1 | . | TGTGCCAGCACCCCCGTGGGGGGCGAAATCTATGGCTACACCTTC | CASTPVGGEIYGYTF
TRBJ1-1 | TRBD1 | TRBV11-2 | many | TGTGCCAGCAGGTTGACAGGGGGAAACGCTGAAGCTTTCTTT | CASRLTGGNAEAFF
TRBJ2-3 | TRBD2 | TRBV29-1 | many | TGCAGCGTTGAACGGGGGAGGGGAGATACGCAGTATTTT | CSVERGRGDTQYF
TRBJ2-2 | . | TRBV5-1 | many | TGCGCCAGCAGCTTGGAAACCTATGATCCCGGGGAGCTGTTTTTT | CASSLETYDPGELFF
TRBJ2-5 | . | TRBV11-2 | few | TGTGCCAGCAGCCCACGGTTCGGGGAGACCCAGTACTTC | CASSPRFGETQYF
TRBJ2-7 | TRBD1 | TRBV6-1 | many | TGTGCCAGCGGAGATCCAGGGGGCCCATTCTACGAGCAGTACTTC | CASGDPGGPFYEQYF
TRBJ1-5 | . | TRBV6-5 | many | TGTGCCAGCAGTTACTCGCGAAACTTAGGACAGAACTTACATTTT | CASSYSRNLGQNLHF
TRBJ2-7 | . | TRBV12-3/TRBV12-4 | many | TGTGCCAGTAGTCGAGGAGCAGGGAACTCCTACGAGCAGTACTTC | CASSRGAGNSYEQYF
TRBJ1-5 | TRBD1 | TRBV27 | many | TGTGCCAGCAGTCGGGGACAGCCAGATCAGCCCCAGCATTTT | CASSRGQPDQPQHF
TRBJ2-7 | TRBD1 | TRBV7-8 | few | TGTGCCAGCAGCTTTGACAGGGGGCACTCCTACGAGCAGTACTTC | CASSFDRGHSYEQYF
TRBJ1-4 | . | TRBV7-9 | . | TGTGCCAGCAGCTTGTCCGAAGAAAGACTGTTTTTT | CASSLSEERLFF
TRBJ2-1 | TRBD1 | TRBV27 | many | TGTGCCAGCAGTCGACAGCCGGGACAGGGTAACAATGAGCAGTTCTTC | CASSRQPGQGNNEQFF
TRBJ1-2 | TRBD1 | TRBV29-1 | many | TGCAGCGTCGGTATGTCACAGGGGGTCGTTGGCTACACCTTC | CSVGMSQGVVGYTF
TRBJ2-5 | . | TRBV18 | many | TGTGCTTCCGGGGCAGGGGAGACCCAGTACTTC | CASGAGETQYF
TRBJ2-7 | TRBD2 | TRBV2 | many | TGTGCCAGCTCCGTTCTAGCGGGGGGATACTACGAGCAGTACTTC | CASSVLAGGYYEQYF
TRBJ2-7 | TRBD2 | TRBV7-9 | many | TGTGCCAGCAGCTTTCAGGGAGGGTTCTACGAGCAGTACTTC | CASSFQGGFYEQYF
TRBJ2-2 | TRBD1 | TRBV5-6 | . | TGTGCCAGCAGCTTTTCCGGGACAGGTTACACCGGGGAGCTGTTTTTT | CASSFSGTGYTGELFF
TRBJ2-2 | . | TRBV10-3 | many | TGTGCCATCAGTGAAGACGGCGCCTTGTTGAACGGGGAGCTGTTTTTT | CAISEDGALLNGELFF
TRBJ2-7 | . | TRBV7-2 | many | TGTGCCAGCAGCTTAGACCGTCACTACGAGCAGTACTTC | CASSLDRHYEQYF
TRBJ2-3 | . | TRBV7-6 | many | TGTGCCAGCAGCTTAGCGGAGGCAGATACGCAGTATTTT | CASSLAEADTQYF
TRBJ1-4 | . | TRBV29-1 | many | TGCAGCGTGGCTGAAGGGGCAACTAATGAAAAACTGTTTTTT | CSVAEGATNEKLFF
TRBJ2-1 | . | TRBV2 | many | TGTGCCAGCAGTTCTACCCTCCGGGTTTGTTTC | CASSSTLRVCF
TRBJ2-7 | TRBD1 | TRBV19 | . | TGTGCCAGTAGTATGCCGGACAGGGTCAACGAGCAGTACTTC | CASSMPDRVNEQYF
TRBJ2-3 | TRBD2 | TRBV7-9 | many | TGTGCCAGCAGCTTTAGGGCGGGGGGCGCTTGGGATACGCAGTATTTT | CASSFRAGGAWDTQYF
TRBJ1-1 | . | TRBV5-1 | many | TGCGCCAGCACCCTCTCCCAGGGATACATGAACACTGAAGCTTTCTTT | CASTLSQGYMNTEAFF
TRBJ2-5 | TRBD2 | TRBV6-1 | many | TGTGCCAGCACTGCTAGCGGGGGGTACCAAGAGACCCAGTACTTC | CASTASGGYQETQYF
TRBJ2-5 | . | TRBV2 | many | TGTGCCAGCAGTGACGGCGGGTCGGTGAGCGAGACCCAGTACTTC | CASSDGGSVSETQYF
TRBJ1-5 | TRBD1 | TRBV5-5 | few | TGTGCCAGCAGCTTGAGGGACAGGCAAACGGGCAATCAGCCCCAGCATTTT | CASSLRDRQTGNQPQHF
TRBJ2-7 | . | TRBV20-1 | . | TGCAGTGCTTTTATGGACGAGCAGTACTTC | CSAFMDEQYF
TRBJ1-2 | TRBD1 | TRBV6-1 | many | TGTGCCAGTCGACCGGGACAGGGGGCTTCGCGTGGTGGCTACACCTTC | CASRPGQGASRGGYTF
TRBJ1-1 | TRBD1 | TRBV27 | many | TGTGCCAGCAGGACCTATCAGGGGGCGAAAGCTTTCTTT | CASRTYQGAKAFF
TRBJ2-5 | . | TRBV20-1 | many | TGCAGTGCTAGAAAGACAGACCAAGAGACCCAGTACTTC | CSARKTDQETQYF
TRBJ1-4 | . | TRBV9 | few | TGTGCCAGCAGCGCGACGGGAACTAATGAAAAACTGTTTTTT | CASSATGTNEKLFF
TRBJ2-5 | TRBD2 | TRBV20-1 | . | TGCAGTGCTAGAATGGGGTTGGTAGCGGGAGCAGAGACCCAGTACTTC | CSARMGLVAGAETQYF
TRBJ2-2 | . | TRBV11-2 | many | TGTGCCAGCAGCTTACACGGGGGAGCGAACACCGGGGAGCTGTTTTTT | CASSLHGGANTGELFF
TRBJ1-4 | . | TRBV5-6 | few | TGTGCCAGCAGCCCAGGAACCGAAAAAGGGCTGTTTTTT | CASSPGTEKGLFF
TRBJ2-3 | . | TRBV20-1 | many | TGCAGTGCTAGACTAGGAAGGACCACAGATACGCAGTATTTT | CSARLGRTTDTQYF
TRBJ1-5 | . | TRBV20-1 | many | TGCAGTTCTAAGGGTGGCAATCAGCCCCAGCATTTT | CSSKGGNQPQHF
TRBJ2-7 | TRBD1 | TRBV20-1 | many | TGCAGTGCTCAAGCCGGGACAGGGGGAACCTACGAGCAGTACTTC | CSAQAGTGGTYEQYF
TRBJ2-6 | . | TRBV29-1 | few | TGCAGCGTTGAAGATCTGCGGCAGGCCGAAGGTATTCCTGGGGCCAACGTCCTGACTTTC | CSVEDLRQAEGIPGANVLTF
TRBJ2-2 | TRBD1 | TRBV12-3/TRBV12-4 | many | TGTGCCAGCCTAAGGGGGCGCGGCGCCGGGGAGCTGTTTTTT | CASLRGRGAGELFF
TRBJ2-7 | TRBD1 | TRBV5-1 | . | TGCGCCAGCAGCTCGGCCGGGGACAGGACCTACGAGCAGTACTTC | CASSSAGDRTYEQYF
TRBJ1-1 | . | TRBV18 | many | TGTGCCAGCTCAACTACCGCCTCGAACACTGAAGCTTTCTTT | CASSTTASNTEAFF
TRBJ2-7 | . | TRBV7-9 | . | TGTGCCAGCACGGTAACAGCTACCTACGAGCAGTACTTC | CASTVTATYEQYF